This section outlines one T cell receptor (beta chain) sequence together with its context. This sample was taken from a study of blood T cell repertoires in COVID-19. The wider study: Acute-phase and convalescent COVID-19 samples originated in the United States, Italy and Spain. T cells, B-cell-depleted T cells, or PBMCs supplied cDNA or gDNA.

The germline V gene encodes CDR1 LNHDA and CDR2 SQIVND (reference sequence). The CDR3 sequence is 12 residues long. The V end was cut by 2 bases, the J end by 7 bases, with 8 bases between. Source study methods: Amplification of reference gene primers provided the estimated nucleated cell counts. Profiling relied on immunoSEQ multiplex PCR, and the TCRdb table lists in-frame clones only, not all of them. V, J and clone size are those of that table, while D and trimming were read from the DNA. The table has a few hundred thousand clones, around 87% seen once. This receptor was identified in a woman in her 70s with active or convalescent COVID-19. The material sequenced was peripheral blood. This chain connects TRBV19 to TRBJ1-2; D uncertain. The CDR3 region is CASSIKRSGYTF. DNA for the CDR3: TGTGCCAGTAGTATAAAAAGGAGTGGCTACACCTTC.